This T cell receptor (beta chain) was recovered during a study of graft-versus-host responses after intestinal transplantation listed by TCRdb under 2021. Context from the whole study: The transplants that recipients got were multivisceral, liver-intestinal, or isolated intestinal. All recipients received anti-thymocyte globulin induction followed by maintenance tacrolimus and steroids for approximately 3 years. After intestinal transplantation, graft-versus-host and host-versus-graft alloreactive T cell clones in the graft, circulation and bone marrow were tracked using bulk TCR-beta CDR3 sequencing. Alloreactive clones were identified by sequencing pre-transplant mixed lymphocyte reaction products and comparing them with unstimulated pre-transplant donor and recipient T cells. The cohort enrolled under 25 intestinal transplant recipients including one retransplant, and a few patients lacking pretransplant specimens were excluded. Donor T cell macrochimerism was defined as a peak of at least 4% donor T cells among recipient peripheral blood mononuclear cells. Rather than being sequenced by the commercial service, samples from a few later patients were sequenced in-house on an Illumina MiSeq and processed with MiXCR.

Broad study findings and their caveats: GvH clones were detected in recipient bone marrow, and some appeared earlier in ileal mucosa or blood, consistent with an intestinal mucosal origin. High GvH to HvG T cell clonal ratios were observed in the allografts of patients with donor T cell macrochimerism. The relatively low number and heterogeneity of intestinal transplant patients limited the conclusions. Early after transplant, peak levels of circulating GvH clones were found to be associated with declines in HvG clones.

Library method: the immunoSEQ multiplex PCR assay. High-throughput TCR-beta CDR3 sequencing of genomic DNA from most patients was performed by Adaptive Biotechnologies. The published analysis was carried out like this. Adaptive's ImmunoSEQ software was the source of the TCR sequencing data for 18 patients, while three other patients were processed with MiXCR and VDJtools. CDR3 nucleotide sequences shared between donor and recipient were removed because their origin could not be assigned. At least 2-fold expansion over unstimulated cells and a minimum CFSE-low frequency of 0.002% (template counts) or 0.001% (read counts) were required for clones to be classified as alloreactive. A clone was considered mappable if detected in the sequenced pre-transplant spleen, lymph node, or MLR CFSE-low populations of the donor or recipient. Cumulative frequency of alloreactive clones was calculated as a percentage of all sequences weighted by copy number. This is the immuneACCESS table as TCRdb keeps it, with only in-frame sequences that have V and J called. A part of the clones is gone; compared with another copy, unresolved V genes explain less than half, and the rest is unexplained. V and J calls and clone size are those listed in that table; D and trimming were worked out from the DNA. The sample records 9,500 to 15,000 clones, about 86% of which are singletons. The leading ten clones occupy approximately 46% of the sample.

Blood samples were collected up to 4 times in the first month after transplant and then at least monthly when available. V loses 4 bases of germline sequence and J loses 0 bases, and the interval between the two ends is 10 bases. Counted from cysteine to phenylalanine, this CDR3 has 14 amino acids. CDR3 DNA only is kept here, 42 bases in frame from base 1. The germline V gene specifies ENHRY as CDR1 and SYGVKD as CDR2. Concerning this clone itself: Its antigen specificity is not known. No base quality values were provided; no much bigger clone lies one nucleotide off.

This TCR was sampled from a human patient who received an intestinal transplant, so some T cells may come from the graft donor. Source: PBMCs, taken approximately 19 weeks after transplant. This chain joins TRBV10-3 to TRBJ2-7; the D gene is not confidently resolved. The CDR3 protein sequence reads: CAISGSGSSYEQYF. The sequenced DNA is TGTGCCATCAGTGGTTCAGGAAGCTCCTACGAGCAGTACTTC.